The sequence of this TCR beta chain was determined in a study of T cell responses to AZD1222 COVID-19 vaccine (dated by TCRdb to the early 2020s). As for the study more broadly: TCR sequencing covered more than 230 trial participants: 207 given two doses of AZD1222 and 26 given two doses of MenACWY control vaccine. Enrollment into the trials was organized by age into subgroups of 18-55, 56-69 and 70-plus years, and those subgroups contained roughly 140, 27 and 60 TCR-sequenced participants, respectively. What the authors observed across the whole study: Participants were mostly white British, with more females than males. The authors suggested clonal diversity may have been underestimated. The 56-69-year group was small, and its depth increase did not reach significance, likely because of low power. Vaccine-associated CD4 TCRs spanned the whole spike protein, with dominant responses in regions 160-218 and 743-854. Conclusions about previously exposed vaccinees are limited, since just a handful of AZD1222 recipients were seropositive for SARS-CoV-2 at baseline. Epitopes outside the regions mutated in the B.1.351 and B.1.1.7 variants were reportedly recognized by nearly half of the unique spike-specific TCRs. Because no samples from the day 14 peak response were available, repertoires could be characterized only after the peak T cell response. After two AZD1222 doses, both the breadth and the depth of spike-specific TCRs were significantly higher than at day 0 and than in MenACWY recipients.

Including the terminal cysteine and phenylalanine, the CDR3 comprises 15 residues. Left in the record is the CDR3 DNA by itself, 45 bases read in frame from the first base. The V and J ends are trimmed by 0 bases and 3 bases, leaving 12 bases between them. The germline V gene sets CDR1 to MNHNS and CDR2 to SASEGT. The CDR3 regions of human TCRbeta chains were subjected to immunosequencing. Per the source publication's procedure: TCRs in the repertoires were matched against a reference library of SARS-CoV-2-specific TCRs that had been generated with the MIRA antigen-specificity platform. Breadth was defined as the fraction of unique TCRs that were SARS-CoV-2-associated. Depth was defined as the fraction of total T cells that were SARS-CoV-2-associated. Using the MIRA data, each spike-specific TCR was mapped to the spike region that the TCR reacts to and placed in a CD4 or CD8 class. Log10-transformed breadth and depth values were compared by one-way ANOVA with Sidak's multiple comparisons tests. TCRdb provides this immuneACCESS table in a form limited to in-frame rearrangements. Some clones are lacking; in checked studies, under half of them reflect an unresolved V gene, and why the rest are absent is not known. V and J calls and clone size are as listed in that table; D and trimming were resolved from the DNA. The sample includes more than 75,000 clones, with around 93% observed a single time. The top ten constitute 8% of the sample.

The label giving this sample's time point can be read as: about 28 days (+/-7) after the second vaccine dose. AZD1222 recipients given second doses at about 4 weeks or at about 12 weeks were pooled, since spike-specific TCR depth and breadth were not found to differ between the two schedules. Vaccinee samples were obtained from the UK trials COV001 and COV002, which included a single-blind randomized controlled phase 2/3 trial of AZD1222 (ChAdOx1 nCoV-19) in healthy adults. Trial participant PBMC samples were collected at day 0 and day 28 after the second dose for TCRbeta chain sequencing. Notes on this clone: Its antigen is still unknown. Per-nucleotide qualities are absent, and no much larger clonotype sits a single base away.

This TCR derives from an adult who received the AZD1222 COVID-19 vaccine. The sample consisted of peripheral blood, taken 28 days after the second AZD1222 dose. Here the chain combines TRBV6-1 and TRBJ2-7; tentative D gene TRBD1, with 5 bases matching. The nucleotide sequence reads as follows: TGTGCCAGCAGTGAAGCTGACAGAAGGAACTACGAGCAGTACTTC. Its translation is CASSEADRRNYEQYF.